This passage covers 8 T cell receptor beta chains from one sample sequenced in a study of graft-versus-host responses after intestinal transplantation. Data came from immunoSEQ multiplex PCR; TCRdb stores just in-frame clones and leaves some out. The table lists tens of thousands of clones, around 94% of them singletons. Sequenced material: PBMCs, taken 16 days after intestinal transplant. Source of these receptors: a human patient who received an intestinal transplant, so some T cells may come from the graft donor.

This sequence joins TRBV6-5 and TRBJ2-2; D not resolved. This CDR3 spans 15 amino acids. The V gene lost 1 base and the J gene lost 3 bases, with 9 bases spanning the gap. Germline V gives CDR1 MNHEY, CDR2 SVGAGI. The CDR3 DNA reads TGTGCCAGCAGTTACTTGGGCACTGACACCGGGGAGCTGTTTTTT. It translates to CASSYLGTDTGELFF.

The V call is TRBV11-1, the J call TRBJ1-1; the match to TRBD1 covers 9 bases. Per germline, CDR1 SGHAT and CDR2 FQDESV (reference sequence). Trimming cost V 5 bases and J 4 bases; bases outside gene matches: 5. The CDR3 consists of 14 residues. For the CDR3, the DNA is TGTGCCAGCAGCCCCAAGACAGGGGGCACTGAAGCTTTCTTT. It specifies CASSPKTGGTEAFF.

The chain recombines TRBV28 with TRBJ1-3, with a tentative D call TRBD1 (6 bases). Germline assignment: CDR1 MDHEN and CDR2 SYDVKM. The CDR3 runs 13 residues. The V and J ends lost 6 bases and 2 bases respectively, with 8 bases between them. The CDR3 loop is CASRGGTGNTIYF. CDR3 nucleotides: TGTGCCAGCAGAGGGGGGACTGGAAACACCATATATTTT.

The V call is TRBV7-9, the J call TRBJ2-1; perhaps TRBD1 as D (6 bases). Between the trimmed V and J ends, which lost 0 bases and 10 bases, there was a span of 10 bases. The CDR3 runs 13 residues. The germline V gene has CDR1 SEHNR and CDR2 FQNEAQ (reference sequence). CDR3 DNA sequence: TGTGCCAGCAGCTTAGCGGCAGGGACAGAGCAGTTCTTC. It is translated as CASSLAAGTEQFF.

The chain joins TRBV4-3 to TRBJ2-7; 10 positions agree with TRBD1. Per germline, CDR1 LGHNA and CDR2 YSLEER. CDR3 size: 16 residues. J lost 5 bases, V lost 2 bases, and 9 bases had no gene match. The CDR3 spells CASSQSPGTGVDEQYF. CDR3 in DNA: TGCGCCAGCAGCCAATCTCCCGGGACAGGGGTCGACGAGCAGTACTTC.

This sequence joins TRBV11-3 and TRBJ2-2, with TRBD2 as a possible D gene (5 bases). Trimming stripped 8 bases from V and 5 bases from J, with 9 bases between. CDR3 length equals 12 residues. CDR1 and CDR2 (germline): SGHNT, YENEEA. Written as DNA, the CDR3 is TGTGCCAGCTCGAGGGAAACCGGGGAGCTGTTTTTT. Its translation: CASSRETGELFF.

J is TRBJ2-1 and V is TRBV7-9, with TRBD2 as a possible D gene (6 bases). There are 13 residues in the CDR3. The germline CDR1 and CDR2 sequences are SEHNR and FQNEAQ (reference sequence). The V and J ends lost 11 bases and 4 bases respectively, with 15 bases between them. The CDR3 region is CAHRDFRYNEQFF. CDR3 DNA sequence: TGTGCCCACCGGGACTTCAGATACAATGAGCAGTTCTTC.

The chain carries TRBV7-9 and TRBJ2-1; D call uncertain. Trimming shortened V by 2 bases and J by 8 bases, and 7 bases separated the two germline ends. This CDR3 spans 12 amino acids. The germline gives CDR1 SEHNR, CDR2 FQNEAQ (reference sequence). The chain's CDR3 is CASSLYRDEQFF. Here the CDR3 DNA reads TGTGCCAGCAGCTTATACCGGGATGAGCAGTTCTTC.